Listed below are T cell receptor beta chains from one sample, sequenced in a study of blood T cell repertoires in COVID-19. TCRdb keeps only in-frame clones here, not all; method: immunoSEQ multiplex PCR. The sample carries some 100,000 clones, 86% recorded once. Specimen: peripheral blood. Source of these receptors: a man aged 50 to 59 with acute or convalescent COVID-19. Each CDR3 is given with its conserved first and last residue. Each record gives: clone size, D gene, V gene, J gene, CDR3 protein, CDR3 DNA. A D gene is named only where the DNA matches it firmly. Clone sizes are given selectively: once, few, many, or a class where the clone is expanded.

clone_size: -; d_call: -; v_call: TRBV5-1; j_call: TRBJ2-1; cdr3_aa: CASSLVRPSDEQFF; cdr3_nt: TGCGCCAGCAGCTTGGTCCGACCCAGCGATGAGCAGTTCTTC
clone_size: -; d_call: -; v_call: TRBV12-2; j_call: TRBJ2-3; cdr3_aa: CASRLASDTQYF; cdr3_nt: TGTGCAAGTCGCTTAGCCTCAGATACGCAGTATTTT
clone_size: -; d_call: TRBD2; v_call: TRBV7-7; j_call: TRBJ2-5; cdr3_aa: CASSHMMTSGTQNRETQYF; cdr3_nt: TGTGCCAGCAGCCATATGATGACTAGCGGGACTCAAAATCGGGAGACCCAGTACTTC
clone_size: -; d_call: TRBD1; v_call: TRBV30; j_call: TRBJ1-2; cdr3_aa: CAWEGQGTNYGYTF; cdr3_nt: TGTGCCTGGGAGGGACAGGGAACTAACTATGGCTACACCTTC
clone_size: -; d_call: -; v_call: TRBV19; j_call: TRBJ2-2; cdr3_aa: CASKPSLSGELFF; cdr3_nt: TGTGCCAGTAAACCTAGCTTGTCCGGGGAGCTGTTTTTT
clone_size: -; d_call: -; v_call: TRBV5-8; j_call: TRBJ2-1; cdr3_aa: CASSLGASPLSSYNEQFF; cdr3_nt: TGTGCCAGCAGCCTGGGGGCGTCACCCCTCAGCTCCTACAATGAGCAGTTCTTC
clone_size: few; d_call: TRBD2; v_call: TRBV6-6; j_call: TRBJ2-1; cdr3_aa: CASRPGTSGKTQFF; cdr3_nt: TGTGCCAGCAGGCCGGGGACTAGCGGGAAAACTCAGTTCTTC
clone_size: -; d_call: TRBD1; v_call: TRBV29-1; j_call: TRBJ2-5; cdr3_aa: CSVETGPEETQYF; cdr3_nt: TGCAGCGTTGAGACAGGGCCCGAAGAGACCCAGTACTTC
clone_size: -; d_call: TRBD1; v_call: TRBV9; j_call: TRBJ2-4; cdr3_aa: CASSVGTGGLLAKNIQYF; cdr3_nt: TGTGCCAGCAGCGTCGGGACAGGGGGTTTACTAGCCAAAAACATTCAGTACTTC
clone_size: -; d_call: -; v_call: TRBV11-2; j_call: TRBJ1-3; cdr3_aa: CASSLDPGSANTIYF; cdr3_nt: TGTGCCAGCAGCTTAGATCCAGGGTCGGCAAACACCATATATTTT
clone_size: once; d_call: -; v_call: TRBV11-2; j_call: TRBJ1-3; cdr3_aa: CASSLVQNTGNTIYF; cdr3_nt: TGTGCCAGCAGCTTAGTTCAGAACACTGGAAACACCATATATTTT
clone_size: -; d_call: TRBD2; v_call: TRBV18; j_call: TRBJ2-1; cdr3_aa: CASSPYTSGSNYNEQFF; cdr3_nt: TGTGCCAGCTCACCTTATACTAGCGGGAGCAACTACAATGAGCAGTTCTTC
clone_size: -; d_call: -; v_call: TRBV5-1; j_call: TRBJ1-5; cdr3_aa: CASSLEGAGQPQHF; cdr3_nt: TGCGCCAGCAGCTTGGAGGGAGCGGGTCAGCCCCAGCATTTT
clone_size: -; d_call: TRBD2; v_call: TRBV3-1/TRBV3-2; j_call: TRBJ2-3; cdr3_aa: CASSPSPASGRLDTQYF; cdr3_nt: TGTGCCAGCAGCCCTTCCCCGGCTAGCGGGAGGTTGGATACGCAGTATTTT
clone_size: -; d_call: TRBD2; v_call: TRBV3-1/TRBV3-2; j_call: TRBJ2-7; cdr3_aa: CASGGERTSGNYEQYF; cdr3_nt: TGTGCCAGCGGAGGAGAAAGGACTAGCGGTAACTACGAGCAGTACTTC
clone_size: -; d_call: -; v_call: TRBV25-1; j_call: TRBJ2-4; cdr3_aa: CASSDKQGWANIQYF; cdr3_nt: TGTGCCAGCAGTGATAAACAGGGCTGGGCGAACATTCAGTACTTC
clone_size: -; d_call: TRBD1; v_call: TRBV5-1; j_call: TRBJ2-3; cdr3_aa: CASSTPGTGPGTQYF; cdr3_nt: TGCGCCAGCAGCACCCCCGGGACAGGCCCAGGTACGCAGTATTTT
clone_size: -; d_call: -; v_call: TRBV12-5; j_call: TRBJ1-5; cdr3_aa: CASGLSQWQPQHF; cdr3_nt: TGTGCTAGTGGTTTGTCACAATGGCAGCCCCAGCATTTT
clone_size: -; d_call: -; v_call: TRBV7-3; j_call: TRBJ2-1; cdr3_aa: CASSLQAGRPTYNEQFF; cdr3_nt: TGTGCCAGCAGCTTACAAGCGGGTAGACCTACCTACAATGAGCAGTTCTTC
clone_size: -; d_call: TRBD1; v_call: TRBV29-1; j_call: TRBJ1-2; cdr3_aa: CSVGDRGLYGYTF; cdr3_nt: TGCAGCGTGGGTGACAGGGGGCTCTATGGCTACACCTTC
clone_size: once; d_call: -; v_call: TRBV2; j_call: TRBJ2-5; cdr3_aa: CASSGRMGAQETQYF; cdr3_nt: TGTGCCAGCAGTGGGAGGATGGGAGCTCAAGAGACCCAGTACTTC
clone_size: -; d_call: -; v_call: TRBV5-1; j_call: TRBJ2-2; cdr3_aa: CASELGTRNTGELFF; cdr3_nt: TGCGCCAGCGAGTTGGGGACAAGGAACACCGGGGAGCTGTTTTTT
clone_size: -; d_call: TRBD2; v_call: TRBV7-9; j_call: TRBJ2-1; cdr3_aa: CASSSLPTSGTNNEQFF; cdr3_nt: TGTGCCAGCAGCTCTCTACCGACTAGCGGGACGAACAATGAGCAGTTCTTC
clone_size: once; d_call: -; v_call: TRBV3-1/TRBV3-2; j_call: TRBJ1-1; cdr3_aa: CASSPARGGMAEAFF; cdr3_nt: TGTGCCAGCAGCCCGGCTCGGGGGGGAATGGCTGAAGCTTTCTTT
clone_size: -; d_call: -; v_call: TRBV21-1; j_call: TRBJ2-3; cdr3_aa: CASSKATSGHLGDTQYF; cdr3_nt: TGTGCCAGCAGCAAAGCGACTAGCGGCCATTTGGGAGATACGCAGTATTTT
clone_size: -; d_call: TRBD2; v_call: TRBV27; j_call: TRBJ2-7; cdr3_aa: CASSLSLAGVYEQYF; cdr3_nt: TGTGCCAGCAGTTTATCGCTAGCGGGAGTTTACGAGCAGTACTTC
clone_size: -; d_call: -; v_call: TRBV6-5; j_call: TRBJ1-4; cdr3_aa: CASRRGVPGEKLFF; cdr3_nt: TGTGCCAGCAGGCGGGGGGTGCCTGGGGAAAAACTGTTTTTT